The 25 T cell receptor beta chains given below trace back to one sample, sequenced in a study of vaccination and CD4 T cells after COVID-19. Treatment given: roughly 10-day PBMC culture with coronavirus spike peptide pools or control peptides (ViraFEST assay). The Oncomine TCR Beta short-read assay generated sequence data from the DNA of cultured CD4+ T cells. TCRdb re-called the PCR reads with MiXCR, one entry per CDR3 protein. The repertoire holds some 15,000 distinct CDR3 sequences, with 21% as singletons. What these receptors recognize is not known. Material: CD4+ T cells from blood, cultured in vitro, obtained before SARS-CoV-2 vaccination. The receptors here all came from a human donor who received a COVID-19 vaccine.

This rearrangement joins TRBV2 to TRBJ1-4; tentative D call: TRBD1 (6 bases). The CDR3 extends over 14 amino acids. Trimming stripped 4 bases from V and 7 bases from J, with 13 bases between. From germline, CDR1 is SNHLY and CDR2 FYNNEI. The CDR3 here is CASSAGRGGEKLFF. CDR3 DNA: TGTGCCAGCAGTGCCGGCAGGGGAGGTGAAAAACTGTTTTTT.

The CDR3 region has the DNA TGTGCCAGCTCACCACGGGGACTAGCGGGGGGTAATGAGCAGTTCTTC. It translates to CASSPRGLAGGNEQFF. The genes are TRBV18 and TRBJ2-1; TRBD2 agrees at 15 bases. CDR1 and CDR2 from the germline V gene are KGHSH and LQKENI. The CDR3 extends over 16 amino acids. Germline trimming cut 1 base from V and 7 bases from J; bases unmatched to any gene: 2.

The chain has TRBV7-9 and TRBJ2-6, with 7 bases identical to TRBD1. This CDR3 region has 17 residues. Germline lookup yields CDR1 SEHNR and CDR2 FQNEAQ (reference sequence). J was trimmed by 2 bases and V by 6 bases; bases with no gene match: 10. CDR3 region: CASRLTKGAAGANVLTF. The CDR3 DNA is TGTGCCAGCAGGTTAACAAAGGGGGCGGCTGGGGCCAACGTCCTGACTTTC.

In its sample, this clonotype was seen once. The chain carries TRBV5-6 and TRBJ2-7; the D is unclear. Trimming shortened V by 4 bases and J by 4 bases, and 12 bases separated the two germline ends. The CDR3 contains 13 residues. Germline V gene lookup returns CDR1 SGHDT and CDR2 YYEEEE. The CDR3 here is CASSPQIGYEQYF. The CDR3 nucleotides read TGTGCCAGCAGCCCCCAGATCGGGTACGAGCAGTACTTC.

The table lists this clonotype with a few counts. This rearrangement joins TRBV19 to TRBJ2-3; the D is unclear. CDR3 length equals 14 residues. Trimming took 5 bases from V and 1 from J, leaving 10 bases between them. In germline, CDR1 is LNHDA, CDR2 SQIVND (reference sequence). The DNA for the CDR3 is TGTGCCAGTAGTCGACGTGAAGGCACAGATACGCAGTATTTT. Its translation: CASSRREGTDTQYF.

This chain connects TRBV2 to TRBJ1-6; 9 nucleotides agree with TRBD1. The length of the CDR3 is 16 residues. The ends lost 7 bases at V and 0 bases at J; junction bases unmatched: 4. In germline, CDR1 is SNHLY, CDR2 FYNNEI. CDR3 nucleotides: TGTGCCAGCAACGAGGACAGGGGCTCCTATAATTCACCCCTCCACTTT. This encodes CASNEDRGSYNSPLHF.

CDR3 loop: CASSPPTLREQYF. CDR3 coding DNA: TGTGCCAGCTCACCACCGACCTTGCGGGAGCAGTACTTC. The chain carries TRBV18 and TRBJ2-7; D is uncertain. V was pared by 0 bases and J by 7 bases, with 10 bases between. CDR3 length equals 13 residues. The germline CDR1 and CDR2 sequences are KGHSH and LQKENI. Complete variable domain (other parts from reference TRBV18 and TRBJ2-7): NAGVMQNPRHLVRRRGQEARLRCSPMKGHSHVYWYRQLPEEGLKFMVYLQKENIIDESGMPKERFSAEFPKEGPSILRIQQVVRGDSAAYFCASSPPTLREQYFGPGTRLTVT.

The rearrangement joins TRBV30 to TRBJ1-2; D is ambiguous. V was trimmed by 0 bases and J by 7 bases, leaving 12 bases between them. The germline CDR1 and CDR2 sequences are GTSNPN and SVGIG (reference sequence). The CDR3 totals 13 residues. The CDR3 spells CAWSVRGGSGYTF. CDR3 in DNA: TGTGCCTGGAGTGTACGTGGAGGGTCTGGCTACACCTTC.

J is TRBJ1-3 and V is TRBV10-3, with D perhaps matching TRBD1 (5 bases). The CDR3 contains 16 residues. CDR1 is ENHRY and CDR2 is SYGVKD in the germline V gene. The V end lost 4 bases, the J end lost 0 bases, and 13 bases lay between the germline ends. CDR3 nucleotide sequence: TGTGCCATCAGTGGGACAAGAACGAGCTCTGGAAACACCATATATTTT. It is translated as CAISGTRTSSGNTIYF.

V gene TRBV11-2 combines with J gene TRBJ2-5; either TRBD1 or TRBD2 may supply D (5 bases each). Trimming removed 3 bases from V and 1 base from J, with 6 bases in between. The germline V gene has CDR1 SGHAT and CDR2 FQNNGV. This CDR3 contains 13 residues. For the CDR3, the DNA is TGTGCCAGCAGCTTTGGGGGCCAAGAGACCCAGTACTTC. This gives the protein CASSFGGQETQYF. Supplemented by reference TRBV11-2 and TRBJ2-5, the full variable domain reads EAGVAQSPRYKIIEKRQSVAFWCNPISGHATLYWYQQILGQGPKLLIQFQNNGVVDDSQLPKDRFSAERLKGVDSTLKIQPAKLEDSAVYLCASSFGGQETQYFGPGTRLLVL.

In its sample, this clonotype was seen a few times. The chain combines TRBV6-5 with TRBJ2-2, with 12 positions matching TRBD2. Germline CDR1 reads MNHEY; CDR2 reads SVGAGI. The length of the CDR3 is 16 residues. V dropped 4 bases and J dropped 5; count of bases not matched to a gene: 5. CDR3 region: CASSWPSGGGTGELFF. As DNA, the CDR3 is TGTGCCAGCAGTTGGCCTAGCGGGGGGGGAACCGGGGAGCTGTTTTTT.

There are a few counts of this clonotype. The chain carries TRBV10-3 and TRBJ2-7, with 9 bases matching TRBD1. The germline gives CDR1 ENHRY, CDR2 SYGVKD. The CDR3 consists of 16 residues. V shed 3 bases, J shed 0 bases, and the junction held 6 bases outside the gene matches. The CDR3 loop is CAISDPGTGNSYEQYF. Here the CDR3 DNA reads TGTGCCATCAGTGACCCCGGGACAGGGAACTCCTACGAGCAGTACTTC.

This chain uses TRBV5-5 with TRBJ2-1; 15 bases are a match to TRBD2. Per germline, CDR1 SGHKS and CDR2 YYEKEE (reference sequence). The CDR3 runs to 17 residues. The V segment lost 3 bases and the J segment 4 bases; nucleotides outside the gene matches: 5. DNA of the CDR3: TGTGCCAGCAGCTCGGGACTAGCGGGGGGTAGGTACAATGAGCAGTTCTTC. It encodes CASSSGLAGGRYNEQFF.

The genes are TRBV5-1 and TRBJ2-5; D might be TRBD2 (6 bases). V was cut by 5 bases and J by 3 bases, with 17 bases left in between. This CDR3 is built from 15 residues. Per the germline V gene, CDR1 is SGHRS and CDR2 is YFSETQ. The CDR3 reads CASRRQGGKEETQYF. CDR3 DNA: TGCGCCAGCAGGAGGCAGGGAGGAAAGGAAGAGACCCAGTACTTC.

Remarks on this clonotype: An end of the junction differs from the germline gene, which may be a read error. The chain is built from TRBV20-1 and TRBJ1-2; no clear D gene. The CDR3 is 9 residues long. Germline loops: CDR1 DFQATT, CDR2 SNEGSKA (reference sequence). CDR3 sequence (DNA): TGCAGTGCTAGTAGGCCGTCCGTATTC. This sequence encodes CSASRPSVF.

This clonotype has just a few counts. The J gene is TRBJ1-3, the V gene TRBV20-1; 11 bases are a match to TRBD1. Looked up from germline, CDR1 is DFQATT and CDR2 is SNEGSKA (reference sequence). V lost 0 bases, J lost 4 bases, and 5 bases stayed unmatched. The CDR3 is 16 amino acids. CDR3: CSARDGQGATGNTIYF. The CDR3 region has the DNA TGCAGTGCTAGAGATGGACAGGGGGCGACAGGAAACACCATATATTTT.

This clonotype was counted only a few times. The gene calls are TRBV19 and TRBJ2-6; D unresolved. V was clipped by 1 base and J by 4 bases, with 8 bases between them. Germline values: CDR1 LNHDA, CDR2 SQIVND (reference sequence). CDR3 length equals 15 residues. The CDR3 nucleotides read TGTGCCAGTAGTATAGCGATTCAGGGGGCCAACGTCCTGACTTTC. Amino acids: CASSIAIQGANVLTF. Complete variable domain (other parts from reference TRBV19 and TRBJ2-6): DGGITQSPKYLFRKEGQNVTLSCEQNLNHDAMYWYRQDPGQGLRLIYYSQIVNDFQKGDIAEGYSVSREKKESFPLTVTSAQKNPTAFYLCASSIAIQGANVLTFGAGSRLTVL.

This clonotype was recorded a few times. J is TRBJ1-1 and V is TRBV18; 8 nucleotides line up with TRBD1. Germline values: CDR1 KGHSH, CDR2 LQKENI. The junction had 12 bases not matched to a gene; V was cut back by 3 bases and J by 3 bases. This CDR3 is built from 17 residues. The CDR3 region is CASSPGTGAPGYTEAFF. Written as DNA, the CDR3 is TGTGCCAGCTCACCCGGGACAGGCGCCCCGGGATACACTGAAGCTTTCTTT.

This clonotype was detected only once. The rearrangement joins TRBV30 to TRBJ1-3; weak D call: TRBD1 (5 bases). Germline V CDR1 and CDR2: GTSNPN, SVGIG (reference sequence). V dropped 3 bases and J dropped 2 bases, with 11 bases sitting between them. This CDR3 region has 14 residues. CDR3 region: CAWSLGETGNTIYF. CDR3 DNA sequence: TGTGCCTGGAGCCTAGGGGAAACTGGAAACACCATATATTTT.

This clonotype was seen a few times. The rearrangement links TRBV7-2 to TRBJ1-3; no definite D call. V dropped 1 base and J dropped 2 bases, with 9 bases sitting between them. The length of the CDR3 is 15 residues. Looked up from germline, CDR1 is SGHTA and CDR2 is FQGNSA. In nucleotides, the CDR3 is TGTGCCAGCAGCTTAGATATACGGCCTGGAAACACCATATATTTT. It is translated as CASSLDIRPGNTIYF.

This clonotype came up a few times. The CDR3 protein is CASTPGYNEQFF. CDR3 sequence (DNA): TGTGCCAGCACACCGGGATACAATGAGCAGTTCTTC. The chain recombines TRBV6-1 with TRBJ2-1, with a possible D match to TRBD2 (5 bases). V was clipped by 7 bases and J by 4 bases, with 8 bases between them. There are 12 residues in the CDR3. From germline, CDR1 is MNHNS and CDR2 SASEGT.

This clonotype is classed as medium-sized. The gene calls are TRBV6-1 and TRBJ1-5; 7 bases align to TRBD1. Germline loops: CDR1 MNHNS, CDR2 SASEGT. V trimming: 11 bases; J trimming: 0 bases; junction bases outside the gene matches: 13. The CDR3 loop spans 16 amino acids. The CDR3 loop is CAQQGQIAYSNQPQHF. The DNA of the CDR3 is TGTGCCCAACAGGGACAGATAGCCTATAGCAATCAGCCCCAGCATTTT.

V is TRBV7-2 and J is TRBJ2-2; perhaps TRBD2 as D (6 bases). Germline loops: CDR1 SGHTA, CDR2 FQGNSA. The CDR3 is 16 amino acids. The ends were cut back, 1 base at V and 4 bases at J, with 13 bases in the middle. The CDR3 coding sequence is TGTGCCAGCAGCTTAGAAGTCAGGAGGGGCACCGGGGAGCTGTTTTTT. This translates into CASSLEVRRGTGELFF. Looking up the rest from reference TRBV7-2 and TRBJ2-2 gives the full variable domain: GAGVSQSPSNKVTEKGKDVELRCDPISGHTALYWYRQSLGQGLEFLIYFQGNSAPDKSGLPSDRFSAERTGGSVSTLTIQRTQQEDSAVYLCASSLEVRRGTGELFFGEGSRLTVL.

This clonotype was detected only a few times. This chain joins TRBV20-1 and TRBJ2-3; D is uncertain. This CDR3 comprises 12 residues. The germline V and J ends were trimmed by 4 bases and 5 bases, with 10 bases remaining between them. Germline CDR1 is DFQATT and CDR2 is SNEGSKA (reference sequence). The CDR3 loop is CSATTLGDTQYF. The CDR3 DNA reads TGCAGTGCTACAACCCTCGGAGATACGCAGTATTTT.

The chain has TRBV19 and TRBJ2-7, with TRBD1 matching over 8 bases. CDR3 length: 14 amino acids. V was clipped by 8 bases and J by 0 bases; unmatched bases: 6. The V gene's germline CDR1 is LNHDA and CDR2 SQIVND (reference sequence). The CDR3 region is CASRRTGSSYEQYF. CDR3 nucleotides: TGTGCCAGTCGGAGGACAGGGTCCTCCTACGAGCAGTACTTC.